Sequencing of this TCR beta chain was carried out in a study of T cells after yellow fever vaccination. About the research overall: Some fractions had low cell numbers, and these were prepared with SMART-Seq v4 Ultra Low Input. Study conclusions and caveats: Abundant bulk-derived clonotypes could contaminate FACS-sorted repertoires.

This CDR3 is built from 17 residues. V lost 7 bases and J 2 bases, leaving 21 bases between the germline ends. Germline-derived CDR1 and CDR2 are SNHLY and FYNNEI. Note on this clonotype: Its antigen is unidentified.

Universal primer sites and UMIs were introduced during 5'RACE template-switching synthesis of TCR cDNA. TCRdb fed the 5' RACE reads into MiXCR, producing one record per CDR3 protein. The table shows under 550,000 distinct CDR3 sequences, with 20% to 25% occurring only once. Sequencing used PBMCs, obtained 21 days after the first yellow fever vaccination. This clonotype was obtained from a man aged 18 to 30 who received the YFV17D yellow fever vaccine. The chain combines TRBV2 with TRBJ2-4, with D unresolved. CDR3 in DNA: TGTGCCAGCAAGCTCTCCTTGGCCGGCATGTCCAAAAACATTCAGTACTTC. Translated, it gives CASKLSLAGMSKNIQYF.